This T cell receptor beta chain was found in a study of human T cells and chemical hapten exposure. About the study: 2% DPC applied to a 2 cm by 2 cm arm area sensitized donors.

Time point specified: pre-sensitization, week 0. The treatment: therapeutic diphenylcyclopropenone sensitization with weekly scalp DPC. This clonotype occurred many times. Its matching antigen is unknown. TCRdb reanalysed the RACE reads using MiXCR and keeps one entry per CDR3 protein. The repertoire holds more than 300,000 distinct CDR3 sequences, less than 6.5% seen once, with 2.5% to 3% in the top ten. Regarding the study as a whole: Expanded TCRs clustered into significantly more large CDR3 similarity groups than controls, the analysis revealed.

Germline assignment: CDR1 KGHDR and CDR2 SFDVKD. V dropped 4 bases and J dropped 0 bases, with 10 bases sitting between them. CDR3 length: 15 amino acids. The TCR originated in a woman between 45 and 65 years old with alopecia areata. Some clones in this sample may be carry-over from other donors' samples. The sequenced sample was whole blood, obtained in connection with sensitization to the hapten diphenylcyclopropenone (DPC). The J gene is TRBJ2-3, the V gene TRBV24-1; D uncertain. CDR3 sequence (DNA): TGTGCCACCAGTGACCCCCGTACTAGCACAGATACGCAGTATTTT. Translating gives CATSDPRTSTDTQYF.